This T cell receptor beta chain was retrieved from a study of blood T cell repertoires in COVID-19. Study at large: The samples span acute and convalescent COVID-19 from the United States, Italy and Spain. The analysed material was cDNA or gDNA that came from T cells, B-cell-depleted T cells, or PBMCs.

With 3 bases removed from V and 5 bases from J, the gap between germline ends came to 18 bases. The V gene's germline CDR1 is MGHRA and CDR2 YSYEKL. The CDR3 is made up of 16 amino acids. Source study methods: Estimates of nucleated cell counts were drawn from the amplification of reference gene primers. Profiling relied on immunoSEQ multiplex PCR, and the TCRdb table lists in-frame clones only, not all of them. D and trimming were read from the DNA, whereas the V and J calls and clone size are those reported in that table. This table has tens of thousands of clones, around 87% appearing once. Sequences were obtained from peripheral blood. The V call is TRBV4-1, the J call TRBJ2-3; D unresolved. This clonotype was sampled from a man aged 45-65 years with acute or convalescent COVID-19. CDR3 bases: TGCGCCAGCAGCCACCGCCTCGCAGAGGCTCTAGATACGCAGTATTTT. The encoded protein is CASSHRLAEALDTQYF.